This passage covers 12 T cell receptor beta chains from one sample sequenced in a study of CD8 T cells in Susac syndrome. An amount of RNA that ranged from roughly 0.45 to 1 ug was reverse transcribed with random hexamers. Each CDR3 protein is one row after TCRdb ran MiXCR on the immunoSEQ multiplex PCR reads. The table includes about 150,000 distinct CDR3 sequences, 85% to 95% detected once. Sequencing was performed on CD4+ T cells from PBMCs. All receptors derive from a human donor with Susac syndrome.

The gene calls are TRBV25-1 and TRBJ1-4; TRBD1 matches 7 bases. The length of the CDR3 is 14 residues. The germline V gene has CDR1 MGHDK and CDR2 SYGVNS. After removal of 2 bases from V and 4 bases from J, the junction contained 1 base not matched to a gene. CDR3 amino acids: CASSEPGGNEKLFF. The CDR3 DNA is TGTGCCAGCAGTGAACCAGGGGGTAATGAAAAACTGTTTTTT.

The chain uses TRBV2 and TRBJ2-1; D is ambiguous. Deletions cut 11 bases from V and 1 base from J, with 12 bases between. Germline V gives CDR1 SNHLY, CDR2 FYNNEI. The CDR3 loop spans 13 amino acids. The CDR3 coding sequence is TGTGCCGGACGACGGTTATCCTACAATGAGCAGTTCTTC. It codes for CAGRRLSYNEQFF.

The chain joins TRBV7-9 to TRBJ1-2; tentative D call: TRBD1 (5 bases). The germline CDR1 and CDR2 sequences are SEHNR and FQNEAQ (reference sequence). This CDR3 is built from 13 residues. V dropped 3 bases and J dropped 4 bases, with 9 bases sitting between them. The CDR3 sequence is CASSLQGGYGYTF. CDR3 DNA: TGTGCCAGCAGCTTGCAGGGAGGCTATGGCTACACCTTC.

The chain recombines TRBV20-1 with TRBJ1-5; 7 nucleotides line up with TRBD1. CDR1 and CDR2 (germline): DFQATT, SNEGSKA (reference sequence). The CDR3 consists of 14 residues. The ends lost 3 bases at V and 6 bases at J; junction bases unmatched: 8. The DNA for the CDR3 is TGCAGTGCTAGGGCACAGGGGAAAAGTCAGCCCCAGCATTTT. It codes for CSARAQGKSQPQHF.

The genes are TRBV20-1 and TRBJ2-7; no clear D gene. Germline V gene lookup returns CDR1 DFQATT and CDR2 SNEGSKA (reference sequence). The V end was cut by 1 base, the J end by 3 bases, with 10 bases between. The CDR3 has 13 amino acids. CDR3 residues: CSARVPPLYEQYF. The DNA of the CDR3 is TGCAGTGCTAGAGTCCCCCCCCTCTACGAGCAGTACTTC.

CDR3 sequence reads: CSARTGPPDTEAFF. The CDR3 nucleotides read TGCAGCGCCCGGACAGGACCCCCGGACACTGAAGCTTTCTTT. The V gene is TRBV29-1, the J gene TRBJ1-1, with TRBD1 matching 7 bases. The CDR3 runs 14 residues. The V gene end was trimmed by 7 bases and the J gene end by 3 bases; junction bases not matched to a gene: 11. Germline V lookup: CDR1 SQVTM, CDR2 ANQGSEA.

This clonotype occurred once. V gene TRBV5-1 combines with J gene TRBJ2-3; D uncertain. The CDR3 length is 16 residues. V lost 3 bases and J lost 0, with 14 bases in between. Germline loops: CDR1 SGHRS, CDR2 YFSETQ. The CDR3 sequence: CASSSLSLPSTDTQYF. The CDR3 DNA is TGCGCCAGCAGCTCCCTCTCGCTTCCTAGCACAGATACGCAGTATTTT.

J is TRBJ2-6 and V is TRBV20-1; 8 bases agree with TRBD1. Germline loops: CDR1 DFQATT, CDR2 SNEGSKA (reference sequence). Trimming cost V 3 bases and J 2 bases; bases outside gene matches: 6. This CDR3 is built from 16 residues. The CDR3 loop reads CSARDRDPTGANVLTF. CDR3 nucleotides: TGCAGTGCTAGGGACAGGGATCCGACTGGGGCCAACGTCCTGACTTTC.

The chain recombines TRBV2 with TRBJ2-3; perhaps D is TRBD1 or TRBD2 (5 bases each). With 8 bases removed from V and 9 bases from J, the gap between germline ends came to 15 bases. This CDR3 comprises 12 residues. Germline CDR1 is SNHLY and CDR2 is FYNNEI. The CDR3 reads CASAGALGTQYF. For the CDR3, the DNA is TGTGCCAGCGCCGGGGCCCTCGGCACGCAGTATTTT. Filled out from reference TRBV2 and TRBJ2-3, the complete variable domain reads EPEVTQTPSHQVTQMGQEVILRCVPISNHLYFYWYRQILGQKVEFLVSFYNNEISEKSEIFDDQFSVERPDGSNFTLKIRSTKLEDSAMYFCASAGALGTQYFGPGTRLTVL.

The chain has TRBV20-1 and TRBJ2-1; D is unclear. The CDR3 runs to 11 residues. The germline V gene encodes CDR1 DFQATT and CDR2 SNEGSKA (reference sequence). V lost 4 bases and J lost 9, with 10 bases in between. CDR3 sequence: CSAINLGEQFF. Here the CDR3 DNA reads TGCAGTGCTATAAACCTCGGTGAGCAGTTCTTC.

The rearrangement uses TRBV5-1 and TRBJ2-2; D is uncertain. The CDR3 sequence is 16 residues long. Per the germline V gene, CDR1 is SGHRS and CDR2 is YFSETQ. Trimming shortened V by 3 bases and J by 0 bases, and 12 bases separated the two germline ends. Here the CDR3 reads CASSSGFSTNTGELFF. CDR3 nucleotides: TGCGCCAGCAGCTCGGGCTTCTCTACGAACACCGGGGAGCTGTTTTTT.

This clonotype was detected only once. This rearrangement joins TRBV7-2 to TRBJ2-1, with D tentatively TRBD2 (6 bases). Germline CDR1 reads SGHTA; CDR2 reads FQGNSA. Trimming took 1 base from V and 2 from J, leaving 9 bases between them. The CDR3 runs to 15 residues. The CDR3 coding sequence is TGTGCCAGCAGCTTAGGCGGGGTCGCCTACAATGAGCAGTTCTTC. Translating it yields CASSLGGVAYNEQFF.